These 17 T cell receptor beta chains originate from one sample sequenced in a study of CXCR3-negative and CXCR3-positive naive CD8 T cells. UMI-labeled 5' RACE yielded the TRB cDNA libraries. Reprocessing the 5' RACE reads, TCRdb reports a single entry for every CDR3 protein and omits DNA. The listing records around 60,000 distinct CDR3 sequences. Findings and caveats of the study: TRB CDR3s of CXCR3-positive naive cells were more hydrophobic than those of CXCR3-negative naive cells.

No antigen has been assigned to these receptors. The sequenced sample consisted of naive CXCR3+ CD8+ T cells from blood. As to subset: CD45RO-CCR7+CD27+CD95- naive CD8+ T cells expressing CXCR3 (TNR3+). These receptors came from a human donor in good health. Some clones in this sample may be carry-over from other donors' samples.

The chain uses TRBV7-9 and TRBJ2-7; checking the TCRdb D call of TRBD2 is not possible without DNA. The CDR3 runs 17 residues. Per the germline V gene, CDR1 is SEHNR and CDR2 is FQNEAQ (reference sequence). The chain's CDR3 is CASFGQGPTSGPYEQYF.

The rearrangement joins TRBV7-2 to TRBJ1-2; the D call from TCRdb, TRBD1, cannot be confirmed without DNA. Looked up from germline, CDR1 is SGHTA and CDR2 is FQGNSA. This CDR3 has 15 residues. The CDR3 loop is CASSHRQGARDGYTF.

The J gene is TRBJ2-3, the V gene TRBV5-3. TRBV5-3 is an ORF, and what it does is uncertain. The CDR3 is made up of 12 amino acids. The CDR3 region is CARSYKADTQYF.

This CDR3 is CASSRSGAGSYEQYF. The V and J genes are TRBV7-6 and TRBJ2-7; without DNA, the TCRdb call of TRBD1 cannot be checked. CDR3 length equals 15 residues. CDR1 is SGHVS and CDR2 is FNYEAQ in the germline V gene.

The chain has TRBV20-1 and TRBJ1-1. Germline assignment: CDR1 DFQATT and CDR2 SNEGSKA (reference sequence). CDR3 length equals 13 residues. The CDR3 sequence is CSARILGDTEAFF.

CDR3 protein: CSVQGGASYEQYF. The chain carries TRBV29-1 and TRBJ2-7; the D gene TCRdb calls, TRBD1, cannot be checked with no DNA. CDR3 size: 13 residues. CDR1 is SQVTM and CDR2 is ANQGSEA in the germline V gene.

The CDR3 spells CASSLEGAVIEQYF. This sequence joins TRBV5-1 and TRBJ2-7; with no DNA, the TCRdb D assignment of TRBD1 cannot be verified. The CDR3 runs 14 residues. From germline, CDR1 is SGHRS and CDR2 YFSETQ.

The chain is built from TRBV29-1 and TRBJ1-1. The CDR3 contains 12 residues. Per the germline V gene, CDR1 is SQVTM and CDR2 is ANQGSEA. The CDR3 region is CSAEFLDREAFF.

The J gene is TRBJ2-7, the V gene TRBV6-1. There are 14 residues in the CDR3. The germline gives CDR1 MNHNS, CDR2 SASEGT. The CDR3 region is CASSEMKLTYEQYF.

The chain has TRBV7-9 and TRBJ2-3; TCRdb selects TRBD1, and the lack of DNA leaves this call unchecked. The germline gives CDR1 SEHNR, CDR2 FQNEAQ (reference sequence). CDR3 length: 15 residues. The CDR3 spells CASSPQGANTDTQYF.

V usage is TRBV20-1 and J usage is TRBJ2-7; TCRdb returns TRBD1, unconfirmable since there is no DNA. CDR3 length equals 15 residues. Germline-derived CDR1 and CDR2 are DFQATT and SNEGSKA (reference sequence). CDR3 residues: CSARDLRGHAYEQYF.

The chain combines TRBV28 with TRBJ2-7; as DNA is missing, the TRBD1 call by TCRdb cannot be tested. The germline V gene has CDR1 MDHEN and CDR2 SYDVKM. The CDR3 is made up of 15 amino acids. CDR3: CASNLQGLRTYEQYF.

This chain connects TRBV29-1 to TRBJ1-2; absent DNA, TCRdb's TRBD1 call cannot be checked. The CDR3 contains 14 residues. Germline V CDR1 and CDR2: SQVTM, ANQGSEA. The CDR3 loop reads CSVEGPGARIGYTF.

This chain links TRBV27 with TRBJ2-1; TCRdb reports TRBD2, a call that lacks DNA to check it against. The germline gives CDR1 MNHEY, CDR2 SMNVEV (reference sequence). CDR3 size: 13 residues. The CDR3 reads CASSPGTSVLQFF.

The chain uses TRBV7-3 and TRBJ1-1; TCRdb gives TRBD1 as the D gene, but with no DNA this cannot be confirmed. CDR3 length equals 12 residues. Germline V gene data show CDR1 as SGHTA and CDR2 as FQGTGA. The CDR3 is CASGLNDREAFF.

This chain uses TRBV19 with TRBJ2-2; TCRdb's D call of TRBD1 is untestable without DNA. The CDR3 has 15 residues. Germline-derived CDR1 and CDR2 are LNHDA and SQIVND (reference sequence). The CDR3 loop reads CASSWGQAVTGELFF.

The chain's CDR3 is CASISGTGRAQYF. The V gene is TRBV2, the J gene TRBJ2-5; there is no DNA to check the TCRdb D call of TRBD1. CDR3 length: 13 amino acids. Germline V lookup: CDR1 SNHLY, CDR2 FYNNEI.